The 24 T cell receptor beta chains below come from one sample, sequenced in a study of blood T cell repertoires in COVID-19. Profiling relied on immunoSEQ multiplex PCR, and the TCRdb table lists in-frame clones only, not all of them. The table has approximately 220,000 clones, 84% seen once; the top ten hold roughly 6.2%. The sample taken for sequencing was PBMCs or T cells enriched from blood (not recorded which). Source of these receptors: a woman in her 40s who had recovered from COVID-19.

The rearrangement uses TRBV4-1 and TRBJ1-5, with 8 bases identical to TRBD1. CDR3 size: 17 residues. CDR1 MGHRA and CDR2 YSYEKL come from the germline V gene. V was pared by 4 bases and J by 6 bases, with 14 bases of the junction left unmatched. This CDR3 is CASSLSPPRGRTQPQHF. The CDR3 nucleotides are TGCGCCAGCAGCCTTTCCCCCCCCAGGGGGCGCACTCAGCCCCAGCATTTT.

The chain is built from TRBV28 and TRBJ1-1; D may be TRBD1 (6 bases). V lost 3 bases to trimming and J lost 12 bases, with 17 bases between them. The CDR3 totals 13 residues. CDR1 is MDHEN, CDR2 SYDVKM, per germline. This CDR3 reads CASSFPGEGETFF. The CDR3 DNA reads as TGTGCCAGCAGTTTTCCGGGGGAGGGGGAGACTTTCTTT.

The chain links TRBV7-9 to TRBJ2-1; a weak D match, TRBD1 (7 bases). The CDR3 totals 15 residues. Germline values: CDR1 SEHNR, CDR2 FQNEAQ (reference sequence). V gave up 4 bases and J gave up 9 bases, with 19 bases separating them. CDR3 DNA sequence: TGTGCCAGCAGCTCCAGGGGGGCTAGCGTACCTGAGCAGTTCTTC. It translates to CASSSRGASVPEQFF.

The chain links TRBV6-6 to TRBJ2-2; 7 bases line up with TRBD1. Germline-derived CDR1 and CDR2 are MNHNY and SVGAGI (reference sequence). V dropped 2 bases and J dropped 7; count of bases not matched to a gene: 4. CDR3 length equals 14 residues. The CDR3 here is CASSYSQGDGELFF. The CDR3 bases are TGTGCCAGCAGTTACAGTCAGGGGGACGGGGAGCTGTTTTTT.

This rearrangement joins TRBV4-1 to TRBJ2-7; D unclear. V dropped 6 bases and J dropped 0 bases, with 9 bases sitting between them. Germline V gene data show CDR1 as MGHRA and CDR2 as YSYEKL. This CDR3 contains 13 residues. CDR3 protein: CASSNTISYEQYF. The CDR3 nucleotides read TGCGCCAGCAGTAATACTATCTCCTACGAGCAGTACTTC.

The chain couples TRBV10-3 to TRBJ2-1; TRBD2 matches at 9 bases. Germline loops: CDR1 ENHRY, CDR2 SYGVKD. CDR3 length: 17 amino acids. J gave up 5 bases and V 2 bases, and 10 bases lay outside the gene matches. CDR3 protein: CAISEPGGASGDNEQFF. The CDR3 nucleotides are TGTGCCATCAGTGAGCCTGGGGGCGCTAGCGGGGACAATGAGCAGTTCTTC.

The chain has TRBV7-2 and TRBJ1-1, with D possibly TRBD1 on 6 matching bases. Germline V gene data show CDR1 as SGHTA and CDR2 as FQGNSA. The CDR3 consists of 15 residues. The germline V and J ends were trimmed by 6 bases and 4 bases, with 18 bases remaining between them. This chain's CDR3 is CASSQNGGAATEAFF. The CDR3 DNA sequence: TGTGCCAGCAGTCAAAACGGGGGGGCGGCCACTGAAGCTTTCTTT.

CDR3 DNA sequence: TGTGCTAGTGGGGGACTAGCGGGAGTGGGAGATACGCAGTATTTT. It is translated as CASGGLAGVGDTQYF. The chain employs TRBV12-5 and TRBJ2-3; 14 bases are shared with TRBD2. Germline CDR1 reads LGHNT; CDR2 reads FRNRAP. J lost 5 bases, V lost 6 bases, and 4 bases had no gene match. The CDR3 runs to 15 residues. The variable domain in full, with the rest retrieved from reference TRBV12-5 and TRBJ2-3, is DARVTQTPRHKVTEMGQEVTMRCQPILGHNTVFWYRQTMMQGLELLAYFRNRAPLDDSGMPKDRFSAEMPDATLATLKIQPSEPRDSAVYFCASGGLAGVGDTQYFGPGTRLTVL.

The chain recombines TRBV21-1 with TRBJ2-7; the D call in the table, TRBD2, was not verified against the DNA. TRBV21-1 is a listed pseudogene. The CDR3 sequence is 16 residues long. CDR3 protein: CASSKGGLAMYYEQYF. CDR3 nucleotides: TGTGCCAGCAGCAAGGGGGGTCTAGCGATGTACTACGAGCAGTACTTC.

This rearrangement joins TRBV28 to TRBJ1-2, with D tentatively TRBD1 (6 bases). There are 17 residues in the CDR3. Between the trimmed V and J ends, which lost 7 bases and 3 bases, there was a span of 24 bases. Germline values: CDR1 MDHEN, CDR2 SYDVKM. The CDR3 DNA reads TGTGCCAGCACCCTCCAAGGGGGGGGCGCGGTGGACTATGGCTACACCTTC. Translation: CASTLQGGGAVDYGYTF.

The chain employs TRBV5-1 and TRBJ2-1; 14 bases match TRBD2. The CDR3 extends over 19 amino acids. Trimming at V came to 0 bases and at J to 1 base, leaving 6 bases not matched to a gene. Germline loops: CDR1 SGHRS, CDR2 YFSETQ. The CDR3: CASSLVGTSGSRSYNEQFF. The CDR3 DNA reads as TGCGCCAGCAGCTTGGTCGGGACTAGCGGGAGTAGGTCCTACAATGAGCAGTTCTTC.

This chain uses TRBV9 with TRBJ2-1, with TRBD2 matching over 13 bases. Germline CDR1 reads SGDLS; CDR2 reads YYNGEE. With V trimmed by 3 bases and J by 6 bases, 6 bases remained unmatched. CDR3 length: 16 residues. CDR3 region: CASSEGTSGNPNEQFF. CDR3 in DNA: TGTGCCAGCAGCGAGGGGACTAGCGGGAACCCCAATGAGCAGTTCTTC.

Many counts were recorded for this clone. The CDR3 nucleotides read TGTGCCAGCAGTGAACTAGCGGGCTCCTACAATGAGCAGTTCTTC. Encoded protein: CASSELAGSYNEQFF. The V call is TRBV6-1, the J call TRBJ2-1; TRBD2 aligns across 8 bases. Looked up from germline, CDR1 is MNHNS and CDR2 is SASEGT. Germline trimming cut 2 bases from V and 0 bases from J; bases unmatched to any gene: 0. The length of the CDR3 is 15 residues.

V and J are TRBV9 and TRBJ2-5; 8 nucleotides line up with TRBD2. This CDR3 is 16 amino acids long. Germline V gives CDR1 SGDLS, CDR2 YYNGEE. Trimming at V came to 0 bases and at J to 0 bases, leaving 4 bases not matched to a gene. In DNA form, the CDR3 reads TGTGCCAGCAGCGTAGGTTTAGCGGGGTACCAAGAGACCCAGTACTTC. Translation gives CASSVGLAGYQETQYF.

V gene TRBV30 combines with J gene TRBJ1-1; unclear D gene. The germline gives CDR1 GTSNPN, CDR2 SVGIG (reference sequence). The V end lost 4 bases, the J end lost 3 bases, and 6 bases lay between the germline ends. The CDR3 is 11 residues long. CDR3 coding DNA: TGTGCCTGGATTGAGGACACTGAAGCTTTCTTT. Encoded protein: CAWIEDTEAFF.

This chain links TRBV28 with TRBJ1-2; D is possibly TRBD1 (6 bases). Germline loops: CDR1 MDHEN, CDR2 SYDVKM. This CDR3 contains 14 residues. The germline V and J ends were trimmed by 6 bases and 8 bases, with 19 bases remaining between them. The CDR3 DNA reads TGTGCCAGCAGCACCCGTGACAGGTGGGAGGGCTACACCTTC. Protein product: CASSTRDRWEGYTF.

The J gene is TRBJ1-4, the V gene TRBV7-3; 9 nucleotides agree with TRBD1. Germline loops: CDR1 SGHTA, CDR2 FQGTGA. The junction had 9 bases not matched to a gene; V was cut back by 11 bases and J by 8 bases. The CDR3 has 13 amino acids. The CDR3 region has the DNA TGTGCCGCAAGTGAGGACAGGGGAGAAAAACTGTTTTTT. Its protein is CAASEDRGEKLFF.

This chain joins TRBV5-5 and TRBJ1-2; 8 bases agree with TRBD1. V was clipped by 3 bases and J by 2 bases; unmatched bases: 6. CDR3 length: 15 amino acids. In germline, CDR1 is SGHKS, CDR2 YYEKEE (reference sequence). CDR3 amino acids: CASSSLQGDNYGYTF. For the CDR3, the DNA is TGTGCCAGCAGCTCTTTACAGGGGGACAACTATGGCTACACCTTC.

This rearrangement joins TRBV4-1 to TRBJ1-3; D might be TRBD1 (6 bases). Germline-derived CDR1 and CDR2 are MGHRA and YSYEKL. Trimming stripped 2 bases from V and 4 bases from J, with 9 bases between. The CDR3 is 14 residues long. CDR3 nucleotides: TGCGCCAGCAGCCAACCTGACAGGGGAAACACCATATATTTT. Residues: CASSQPDRGNTIYF.

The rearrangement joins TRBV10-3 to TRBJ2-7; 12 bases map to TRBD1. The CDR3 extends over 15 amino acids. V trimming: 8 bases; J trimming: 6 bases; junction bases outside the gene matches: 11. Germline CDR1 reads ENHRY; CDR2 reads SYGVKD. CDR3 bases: TGTGCCATCTCCGAAGGGGGGACAGGGGGCGGCGAGCAGTACGTC. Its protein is CAISEGGTGGGEQYV.

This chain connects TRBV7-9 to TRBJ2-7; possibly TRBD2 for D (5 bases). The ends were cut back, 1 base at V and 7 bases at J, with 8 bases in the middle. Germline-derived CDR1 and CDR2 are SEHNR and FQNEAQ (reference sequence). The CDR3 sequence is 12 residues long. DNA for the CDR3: TGTGCCAGCAGCTTAGAATGGGAGGAGCAGTACTTC. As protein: CASSLEWEEQYF.

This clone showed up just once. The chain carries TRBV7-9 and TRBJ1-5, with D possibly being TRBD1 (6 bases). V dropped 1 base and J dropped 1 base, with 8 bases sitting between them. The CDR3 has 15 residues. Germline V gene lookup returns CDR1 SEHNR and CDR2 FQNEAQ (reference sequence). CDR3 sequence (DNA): TGTGCCAGCAGCTTAGAGGACAGAAGCAATCAGCCCCAGCATTTT. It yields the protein CASSLEDRSNQPQHF. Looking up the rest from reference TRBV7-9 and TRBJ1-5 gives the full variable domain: DTGVSQNPRHKITKRGQNVTFRCDPISEHNRLYWYRQTLGQGPEFLTYFQNEAQLEKSRLLSDRFSAERPKGSFSTLEIQRTEQGDSAMYLCASSLEDRSNQPQHFGDGTRLSIL.

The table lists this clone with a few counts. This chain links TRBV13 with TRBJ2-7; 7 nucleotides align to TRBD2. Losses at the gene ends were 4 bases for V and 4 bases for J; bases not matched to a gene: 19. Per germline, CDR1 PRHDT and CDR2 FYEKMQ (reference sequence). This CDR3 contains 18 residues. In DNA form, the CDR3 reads TGTGCCAGCAGCTCCTACCCGAGGGGTCCTAGCGGAGTATACGAGCAGTACGTC. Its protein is CASSSYPRGPSGVYEQYV.

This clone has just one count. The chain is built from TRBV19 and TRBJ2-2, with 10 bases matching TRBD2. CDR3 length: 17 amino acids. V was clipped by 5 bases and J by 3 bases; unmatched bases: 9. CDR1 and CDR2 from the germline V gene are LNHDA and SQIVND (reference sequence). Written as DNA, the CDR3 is TGTGCCAGTAGTCCTAGCGGGAGAGTCCGCGACACCGGGGAGCTGTTTTTT. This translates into CASSPSGRVRDTGELFF.